The sample holds a few counts of the clone carrying this T cell receptor beta chain. The antigen remains undetermined. One end of the junction is discordant with germline, which a read error may explain. Some clones are missing from TCRdb's copy, which holds only in-frame ones; the method was immunoSEQ multiplex PCR. Counted here are about 100,000 clones, roughly 87% occurring once; the ten biggest clones make up 0.9% to 1%. The CDR3 consists of 12 residues. The germline gives CDR1 SGHRS, CDR2 YFSETQ. This sample was taken from a study of graft-versus-host responses after intestinal transplantation. At the level of the study: All recipients got anti-thymocyte globulin induction, then tacrolimus and steroids for around three years.

Findings of the study overall: Present in recipient marrow, GvH clones included some that appeared first in ileum or blood.

V and J are TRBV5-1 and TRBJ1-2; tentative D call: TRBD1 (6 bases). Material: unstimulated CD4+ T cells sorted from spleen or lymph node cells, obtained before transplant. This clonotype was sampled from a human donor who was the organ donor for an intestinal transplant. CDR3 protein: CASSLDGTSLIF. CDR3 bases: TGCGCCAGCAGCTTGGATGGGACAAGCTTAATCTTC.